A selection of T cell receptor beta chains follows, all from one sample in a study of blood T cells in healthy people across ages. TCRdb re-called the 5' RACE reads through MiXCR, storing one row per CDR3 protein. The sample holds some 1,800,000 distinct CDR3 sequences, 39% seen once. Sample: blood. These TCRs come from a human donor in good health. Both conserved end residues are part of each CDR3. The order of the fields is D gene, J gene, V gene, clone size, CDR3 protein, CDR3 DNA. D genes are given only for firm matches. Clone size is shown for a subset of rows, as once, few, many or a class of expanded clone.

d_call: TRBD2; j_call: TRBJ2-2; v_call: TRBV7-9; clone_size: NA; cdr3_aa: CASSRLAGGPTGELFF; cdr3_nt: TGTGCCAGCAGCCGACTAGCGGGGGGCCCTACCGGGGAGCTGTTTTTT
d_call: NA; j_call: TRBJ2-5; v_call: TRBV18; clone_size: many; cdr3_aa: CASSPGRRGGETQYF; cdr3_nt: TGTGCCAGCTCACCCGGACGGCGGGGAGGAGAGACCCAGTACTTC
d_call: NA; j_call: TRBJ2-1; v_call: TRBV4-3; clone_size: NA; cdr3_aa: CASGQESFGEQFF; cdr3_nt: TGCGCCAGCGGCCAAGAGAGTTTCGGTGAGCAGTTCTTC
d_call: NA; j_call: TRBJ2-5; v_call: TRBV7-9; clone_size: few; cdr3_aa: CASKSGVLETQYF; cdr3_nt: TGTGCCAGTAAGTCAGGGGTCCTGGAGACCCAGTACTTC
d_call: NA; j_call: TRBJ2-6; v_call: TRBV7-2; clone_size: NA; cdr3_aa: CASSLARITGANVLTF; cdr3_nt: TGTGCCAGCAGCTTAGCGAGGATTACTGGGGCCAACGTCCTGACTTTC
d_call: NA; j_call: TRBJ1-1; v_call: TRBV29-1; clone_size: NA; cdr3_aa: CSVSRGEGTEAFF; cdr3_nt: TGCAGCGTGAGCCGGGGGGAAGGCACTGAAGCTTTCTTT
d_call: NA; j_call: TRBJ1-2; v_call: TRBV11-3; clone_size: few; cdr3_aa: CATSNAPGGYGYTF; cdr3_nt: TGTGCCACCTCCAATGCCCCGGGAGGCTATGGCTACACCTTC
d_call: NA; j_call: TRBJ2-7; v_call: TRBV28; clone_size: NA; cdr3_aa: CASDGVANNYEQYF; cdr3_nt: TGTGCCAGCGACGGGGTGGCCAACAACTACGAGCAGTACTTC
d_call: NA; j_call: TRBJ1-4; v_call: TRBV27; clone_size: NA; cdr3_aa: CASSSYRGAEKLFF; cdr3_nt: TGTGCCAGCAGTTCATACAGAGGAGCTGAAAAACTGTTTTTT
d_call: NA; j_call: TRBJ2-7; v_call: TRBV7-2; clone_size: NA; cdr3_aa: CASSLAPLDSYEQYF; cdr3_nt: TGTGCCAGCAGCTTAGCCCCCTTGGATTCCTACGAGCAGTACTTC
d_call: NA; j_call: TRBJ2-1; v_call: TRBV4-3; clone_size: few; cdr3_aa: CASSQDPLSSYSEQFF; cdr3_nt: TGCGCCAGCAGCCAAGATCCCCTGAGCTCCTACAGTGAGCAGTTCTTC
d_call: NA; j_call: TRBJ2-7; v_call: TRBV29-1; clone_size: many; cdr3_aa: CSVKKQGGTYEQYF; cdr3_nt: TGCAGCGTTAAGAAGCAGGGGGGGACCTACGAGCAGTACTTC
d_call: NA; j_call: TRBJ1-2; v_call: TRBV20-1; clone_size: NA; cdr3_aa: CSAFNQAFGGYTF; cdr3_nt: TGCAGTGCTTTCAATCAGGCCTTTGGAGGCTACACCTTC
d_call: NA; j_call: TRBJ2-3; v_call: TRBV7-2; clone_size: NA; cdr3_aa: CASSLGRGGGREDTQYF; cdr3_nt: TGTGCCAGCAGCTTAGGTCGCGGCGGGGGCAGGGAGGATACGCAGTATTTT
d_call: NA; j_call: TRBJ2-7; v_call: TRBV5-1; clone_size: NA; cdr3_aa: CASSLDRVVTYEQYF; cdr3_nt: TGCGCCAGCAGCTTGGATAGGGTAGTCACCTACGAGCAGTACTTC
d_call: TRBD1; j_call: TRBJ1-2; v_call: TRBV5-6; clone_size: few; cdr3_aa: CASSRRTGSYGYTF; cdr3_nt: TGTGCCAGCAGCCGCCGGACAGGGAGCTATGGCTACACCTTC
d_call: NA; j_call: TRBJ2-1; v_call: TRBV7-2; clone_size: many; cdr3_aa: CASSFWNEQFF; cdr3_nt: TGTGCCAGCAGCTTTTGGAATGAGCAGTTCTTC
d_call: TRBD1; j_call: TRBJ1-1; v_call: TRBV7-9; clone_size: few; cdr3_aa: CASSLLRDSPWNTEAFF; cdr3_nt: TGTGCCAGCAGCCTCTTACGGGACAGCCCATGGAACACTGAAGCTTTCTTT
d_call: TRBD1; j_call: TRBJ2-1; v_call: TRBV7-2; clone_size: NA; cdr3_aa: CASSNTLGGGQGSYNEQFF; cdr3_nt: TGTGCCAGCAGCAACACATTGGGTGGGGGACAGGGATCCTACAATGAGCAGTTCTTC
d_call: NA; j_call: TRBJ1-4; v_call: TRBV7-9; clone_size: NA; cdr3_aa: CASSLVGLGANEKLFF; cdr3_nt: TGTGCCAGCAGCTTAGTCGGGCTTGGGGCGAATGAAAAACTGTTTTTT
d_call: NA; j_call: TRBJ1-2; v_call: TRBV11-2; clone_size: NA; cdr3_aa: CASSYGRATGYAF; cdr3_nt: TGTGCCAGCAGCTATGGCAGGGCCACGGGCTACGCCTTC
d_call: TRBD1; j_call: TRBJ1-2; v_call: TRBV7-2; clone_size: NA; cdr3_aa: CAGSQGDLEGASGYTF; cdr3_nt: TGTGCCGGCAGCCAGGGGGACCTGGAGGGGGCGAGTGGCTACACCTTC
d_call: NA; j_call: TRBJ2-1; v_call: TRBV6-2/TRBV6-3; clone_size: NA; cdr3_aa: CASSGYSEQFF; cdr3_nt: TGTGCCAGCAGTGGGTACAGTGAGCAGTTCTTC
d_call: NA; j_call: TRBJ2-5; v_call: TRBV12-3/TRBV12-4; clone_size: few; cdr3_aa: CASSLIGSLSTRYF; cdr3_nt: TGTGCCAGCAGTTTGATAGGGTCCCTCTCGACCCGGTACTTC
d_call: TRBD1; j_call: TRBJ1-2; v_call: TRBV7-9; clone_size: few; cdr3_aa: CASSAWDRPNGYTF; cdr3_nt: TGTGCCAGCAGCGCGTGGGACAGACCAAATGGCTACACCTTC
d_call: NA; j_call: TRBJ2-3; v_call: TRBV20-1; clone_size: few; cdr3_aa: CSAAPGTRFSDTQYF; cdr3_nt: TGCAGTGCCGCACCGGGGACACGCTTTTCGGATACGCAGTATTTT
d_call: NA; j_call: TRBJ2-5; v_call: TRBV10-3; clone_size: NA; cdr3_aa: CAISDSRPEETQYF; cdr3_nt: TGTGCCATCAGTGATTCGAGACCTGAAGAGACCCAGTACTTC
d_call: TRBD2; j_call: TRBJ2-4; v_call: TRBV20-1; clone_size: few; cdr3_aa: CSATSGGARKNIQYF; cdr3_nt: TGCAGTGCTACCAGCGGGGGGGCCCGGAAAAACATTCAGTACTTC
d_call: TRBD1; j_call: TRBJ1-1; v_call: TRBV5-4; clone_size: NA; cdr3_aa: CASSHDREVAFF; cdr3_nt: TGTGCCAGCAGTCATGACAGGGAGGTAGCTTTCTTT
d_call: NA; j_call: TRBJ2-6; v_call: TRBV7-2; clone_size: few; cdr3_aa: CASSHPRRGSSSGANVLTF; cdr3_nt: TGTGCCAGCAGCCATCCCCGTCGGGGGTCGAGCTCTGGGGCCAACGTCCTGACTTTC
d_call: NA; j_call: TRBJ2-1; v_call: TRBV3-1; clone_size: NA; cdr3_aa: CASSQNPPRSSYNEQFF; cdr3_nt: TGTGCCAGCAGCCAAAATCCACCCAGAAGCTCCTACAATGAGCAGTTCTTC
d_call: NA; j_call: TRBJ2-1; v_call: TRBV7-9; clone_size: NA; cdr3_aa: CASSLVAGSFF; cdr3_nt: TGTGCCAGCAGCTTAGTGGCAGGGTCGTTCTTC
d_call: NA; j_call: TRBJ2-1; v_call: TRBV6-6; clone_size: NA; cdr3_aa: CASSSAAQSYNEQFF; cdr3_nt: TGTGCCAGCAGTTCCGCCGCGCAGTCCTACAATGAGCAGTTCTTC
d_call: NA; j_call: TRBJ2-7; v_call: TRBV3-1; clone_size: NA; cdr3_aa: CASSQDWGNSYEQYF; cdr3_nt: TGTGCCAGCAGCCAAGATTGGGGCAACTCCTACGAGCAGTACTTC
d_call: NA; j_call: TRBJ2-7; v_call: TRBV9; clone_size: few; cdr3_aa: CASSVGGSSSSYEQYF; cdr3_nt: TGTGCCAGCAGCGTAGGCGGCTCCTCAAGCTCCTACGAGCAGTACTTC
d_call: NA; j_call: TRBJ1-2; v_call: TRBV3-1; clone_size: NA; cdr3_aa: CASSQDSTGYGHTF; cdr3_nt: TGTGCCAGCAGCCAAGATTCGACAGGCTATGGCCACACCTTC
d_call: NA; j_call: TRBJ1-2; v_call: TRBV7-2; clone_size: few; cdr3_aa: CASSPGGEGTAPRYGYTF; cdr3_nt: TGTGCCAGCAGCCCGGGAGGGGAGGGAACGGCGCCGAGGTATGGCTACACCTTC
d_call: NA; j_call: TRBJ2-5; v_call: TRBV9; clone_size: NA; cdr3_aa: CASSAWRGAAETQYF; cdr3_nt: TGTGCCAGCAGCGCCTGGAGGGGGGCCGCGGAGACCCAGTACTTC
d_call: TRBD2; j_call: TRBJ2-7; v_call: TRBV4-2; clone_size: NA; cdr3_aa: CASSQETSGESYEQYF; cdr3_nt: TGTGCCAGCAGCCAAGAAACTAGCGGGGAATCCTACGAGCAGTACTTC
d_call: NA; j_call: TRBJ2-1; v_call: TRBV7-2; clone_size: many; cdr3_aa: CASSLSGDNEQFF; cdr3_nt: TGTGCCAGCAGCTTATCAGGGGACAATGAGCAGTTCTTC
d_call: NA; j_call: TRBJ1-2; v_call: TRBV27; clone_size: once; cdr3_aa: CASSSAGGGVFGYTF; cdr3_nt: TGTGCCAGCAGTTCCGCGGGGGGAGGTGTGTTTGGCTACACCTTC
d_call: TRBD1; j_call: TRBJ2-2; v_call: TRBV7-7; clone_size: NA; cdr3_aa: CAGSSGTGEDGKLFF; cdr3_nt: TGTGCCGGCAGCTCCGGGACAGGGGAGGACGGGAAGCTGTTTTTT
d_call: NA; j_call: TRBJ2-7; v_call: TRBV9; clone_size: few; cdr3_aa: CASSFRLGFIYEQYF; cdr3_nt: TGTGCCAGCAGCTTCCGACTAGGGTTTATCTACGAGCAGTACTTC
d_call: TRBD2; j_call: TRBJ2-7; v_call: TRBV7-9; clone_size: NA; cdr3_aa: CASSLAPGLVYEQYF; cdr3_nt: TGTGCCAGCAGCTTAGCTCCGGGACTAGTCTACGAGCAGTACTTC
d_call: TRBD1; j_call: TRBJ2-2; v_call: TRBV2; clone_size: NA; cdr3_aa: CASRPRGLTGELFF; cdr3_nt: TGTGCCAGCAGGCCCAGGGGGCTCACCGGGGAGCTGTTTTTT
d_call: TRBD1; j_call: TRBJ2-3; v_call: TRBV6-6; clone_size: NA; cdr3_aa: CVSRLRQGVQTDTQYF; cdr3_nt: TGTGTCAGCAGACTCCGTCAGGGGGTCCAAACAGATACGCAGTATTTT
d_call: TRBD2; j_call: TRBJ2-5; v_call: TRBV9; clone_size: NA; cdr3_aa: CASSPGLANNQETQYF; cdr3_nt: TGTGCCAGCAGCCCGGGACTAGCGAATAACCAAGAGACCCAGTACTTC
d_call: NA; j_call: TRBJ2-3; v_call: TRBV12-3/TRBV12-4; clone_size: NA; cdr3_aa: CASSLYRADADTQYF; cdr3_nt: TGTGCCAGCAGTTTGTACAGGGCGGACGCAGATACGCAGTATTTT
d_call: NA; j_call: TRBJ2-7; v_call: TRBV30; clone_size: NA; cdr3_aa: CAWETGQAYEQYF; cdr3_nt: TGTGCCTGGGAAACTGGACAAGCCTACGAGCAGTACTTC
d_call: TRBD2; j_call: TRBJ2-1; v_call: TRBV4-1; clone_size: few; cdr3_aa: CASSQFAGGVFVNEQFF; cdr3_nt: TGCGCCAGCAGCCAATTCGCGGGGGGAGTATTCGTCAATGAGCAGTTCTTC
d_call: NA; j_call: TRBJ2-1; v_call: TRBV7-2; clone_size: NA; cdr3_aa: CASSLSWGAYNEQFF; cdr3_nt: TGTGCCAGCAGTCTCAGTTGGGGGGCCTACAATGAGCAGTTCTTC
d_call: TRBD1; j_call: TRBJ1-1; v_call: TRBV29-1; clone_size: few; cdr3_aa: CSVSIWGQGNVAFF; cdr3_nt: TGCAGCGTTTCGATTTGGGGACAGGGCAACGTAGCTTTCTTT
d_call: TRBD1; j_call: TRBJ1-2; v_call: TRBV2; clone_size: few; cdr3_aa: CASNPDRINYGYTF; cdr3_nt: TGTGCCAGCAATCCGGACAGGATTAACTATGGCTACACCTTC
d_call: NA; j_call: TRBJ2-1; v_call: TRBV20-1; clone_size: few; cdr3_aa: CSARLILGLSYNEQFF; cdr3_nt: TGCAGTGCTAGACTAATACTAGGCCTCTCCTACAATGAGCAGTTCTTC
d_call: NA; j_call: TRBJ2-7; v_call: TRBV10-3; clone_size: NA; cdr3_aa: CAISRPAGDEQYF; cdr3_nt: TGTGCCATCAGCCGACCCGCTGGAGACGAGCAGTACTTC
d_call: NA; j_call: TRBJ2-3; v_call: TRBV2; clone_size: NA; cdr3_aa: CASSENRAGDTQYF; cdr3_nt: TGTGCCAGCAGTGAAAATCGCGCGGGAGATACGCAGTATTTT
d_call: TRBD1; j_call: TRBJ1-1; v_call: TRBV7-2; clone_size: few; cdr3_aa: CASSRNTGGTEAFF; cdr3_nt: TGTGCCAGCAGCCGTAATACAGGGGGCACTGAAGCTTTCTTT
d_call: TRBD2; j_call: TRBJ2-6; v_call: TRBV29-1; clone_size: NA; cdr3_aa: CSVIAGGDNVLTF; cdr3_nt: TGCAGCGTGATCGCGGGGGGGGATAACGTCCTGACTTTC
d_call: TRBD2; j_call: TRBJ2-3; v_call: TRBV5-6; clone_size: few; cdr3_aa: CASSLVGLADTDTQYF; cdr3_nt: TGTGCCAGCAGCTTGGTGGGACTAGCGGACACAGATACGCAGTATTTT